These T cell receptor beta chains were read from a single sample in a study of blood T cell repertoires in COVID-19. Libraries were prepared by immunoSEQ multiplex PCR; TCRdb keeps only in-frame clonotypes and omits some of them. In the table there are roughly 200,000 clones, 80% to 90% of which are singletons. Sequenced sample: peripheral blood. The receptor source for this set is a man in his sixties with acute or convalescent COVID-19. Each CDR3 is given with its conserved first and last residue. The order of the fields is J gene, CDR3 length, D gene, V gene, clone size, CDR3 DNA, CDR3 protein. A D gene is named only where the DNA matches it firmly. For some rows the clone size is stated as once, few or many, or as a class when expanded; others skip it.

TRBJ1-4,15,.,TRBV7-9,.,TGTGCCAGCAGCTTATCAGGGGCCACTAATGAAAAACTGTTTTTT,CASSLSGATNEKLFF
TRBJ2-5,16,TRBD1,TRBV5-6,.,TGTGCCAGCAGCCGGATCGGACAGGAGAGCCAAGAGACCCAGTACTTC,CASSRIGQESQETQYF
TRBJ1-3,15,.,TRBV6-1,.,TGTGCCAGCAGTGAACCCAGATACTCTGGAAACACCATATATTTT,CASSEPRYSGNTIYF
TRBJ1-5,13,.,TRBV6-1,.,TGTGCCAGCAGTGAATTGGGGAGCCAGCCCCAGCATTTT,CASSELGSQPQHF
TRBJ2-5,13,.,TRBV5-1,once,TGCGCCAGCAGCTACGGCGGCTCAGAGACCCAGTACTTC,CASSYGGSETQYF
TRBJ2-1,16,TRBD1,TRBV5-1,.,TGCGCCAGCAGCCGAGGGACAGGGCAAGGGTACAATGAGCAGTTCTTC,CASSRGTGQGYNEQFF
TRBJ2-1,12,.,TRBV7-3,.,TGTGCCAGCAGCTTAGATGGGGCTGAGCAGTTCTTC,CASSLDGAEQFF
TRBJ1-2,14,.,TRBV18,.,TGTGCCAGCTCATCCACCAGGTCGGGGGAAGGCTACACCTTC,CASSSTRSGEGYTF
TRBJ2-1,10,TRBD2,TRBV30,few,TGTGCCTTGGGGGGGACTGCAAGGATCTTC,CALGGTARIF
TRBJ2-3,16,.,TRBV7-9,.,TGTGCCAGCAGCTTAGGGGCACGGCTTTACACAGATACGCAGTATTTT,CASSLGARLYTDTQYF
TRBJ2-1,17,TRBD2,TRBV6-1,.,TGTGCCAGCAGTGAGGGACTAGCGGTAAGCTCCTACAATGAGCAGTTCTTC,CASSEGLAVSSYNEQFF
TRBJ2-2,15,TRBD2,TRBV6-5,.,TGTGCCAGCAGTCCTAGCGGGAGCGGGACCGGGGAGCTGTTTTTT,CASSPSGSGTGELFF
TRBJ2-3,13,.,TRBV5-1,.,TGCGCCAGCAGCTTGGGTAGCGGAGATACGCAGTATTTT,CASSLGSGDTQYF
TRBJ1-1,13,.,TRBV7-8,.,TGTGCCAGCAGCTTAGTAGGGCGGGCTGAAGCTTTCTTT,CASSLVGRAEAFF
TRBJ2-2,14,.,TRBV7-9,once,TGTGCCAGCAGCTTAGTGACTTCCACCGGGGAGCTGTTTTTT,CASSLVTSTGELFF
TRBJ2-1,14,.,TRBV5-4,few,TGTGCCAGCAGCGTGGACCCCCTCGGGAATGAGCAGTTCTTC,CASSVDPLGNEQFF
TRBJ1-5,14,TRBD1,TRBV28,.,TGTGCCAGCAGCCCGGGACAGGGGACGCAGCCCCAGCATTTT,CASSPGQGTQPQHF
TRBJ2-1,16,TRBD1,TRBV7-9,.,TGTGCCAGCAGCTTAACGACAGGGTGGACCTACAATGAGCAGTTCTTC,CASSLTTGWTYNEQFF
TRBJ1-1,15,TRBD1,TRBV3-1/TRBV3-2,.,TGTGCCAGCAGCCAATCGACAGGGAAGAAACCTGAAGCTTTCTTT,CASSQSTGKKPEAFF
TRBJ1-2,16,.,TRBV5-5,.,TGTGCCAGCAGCTTGTACTTCGGAGCTCCGAGGGATGGCTACACCTTC,CASSLYFGAPRDGYTF
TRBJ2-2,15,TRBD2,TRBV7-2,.,TGTGCCAGCAGCATAGAACTAGCGGGAGCCGGGGAGCTGTTTTTT,CASSIELAGAGELFF
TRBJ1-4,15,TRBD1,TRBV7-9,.,TGTGCCAGCAGCGATAGACAGGGGCCGAATGAAAAACTGTTTTTT,CASSDRQGPNEKLFF
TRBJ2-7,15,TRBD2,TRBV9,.,TGTGCCAGCAGCGCACAGCGGGACGGACCCTACGAGCAGTACTTC,CASSAQRDGPYEQYF
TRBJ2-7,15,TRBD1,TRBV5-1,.,TGCGCCAGCAGCTCCCTGACAGGGAGCCACTACGAGCAGTACTTC,CASSSLTGSHYEQYF
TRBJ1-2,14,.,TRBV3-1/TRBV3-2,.,TGTGCCAGCAGCCCCCTAGGCGGGGGCGCTGGCTACACCTTC,CASSPLGGGAGYTF
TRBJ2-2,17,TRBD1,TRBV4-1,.,TGCGCCAGCAGCCAAGATTTGGGACAGGCGAACACCGGGGAGCTGTTTTTT,CASSQDLGQANTGELFF
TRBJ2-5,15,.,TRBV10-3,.,TGTGCCATCAGTGAGGGGGCGGATCAGGGGGAGACCCAGTACTTC,CAISEGADQGETQYF
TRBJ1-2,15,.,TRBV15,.,TGTGCCACCAGCAGAGATCTGGCAGTTAACTATGGCTACACCTTC,CATSRDLAVNYGYTF
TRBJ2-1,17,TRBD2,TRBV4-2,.,TGTGCCAGCAGCCAAGCCCAGACTAGCGGGATCTACAATGAGCAGTTCTTC,CASSQAQTSGIYNEQFF
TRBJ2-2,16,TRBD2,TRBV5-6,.,TGTGCCAGCAGCGTCCTGCGGGAGGGGATCACCGGGGAGCTGTTTTTT,CASSVLREGITGELFF
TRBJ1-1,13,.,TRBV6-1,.,TGTGCCAGCAGTGAATGGCAGAACACTGAAGCTTTCTTT,CASSEWQNTEAFF
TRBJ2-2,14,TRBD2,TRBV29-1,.,TGCAGCGTGGGGACTAGTGAGGGCACCGGGGAGCTGTTTTTT,CSVGTSEGTGELFF
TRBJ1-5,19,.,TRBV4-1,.,TGCGCCAGCAGCCAAGATAACCCGACAGTGTTTTCAAGCAATCAGCCCCAGCATTTT,CASSQDNPTVFSSNQPQHF
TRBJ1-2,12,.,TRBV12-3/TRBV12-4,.,TGTGCCAGCAGTAAACGAGACTATGGCTACACCTTC,CASSKRDYGYTF